This T cell receptor (beta chain) was found in a study of T-cell reconstitution after alpha-beta-depleted transplantation in children. This clonotype was counted at least ten times. The germline V gene encodes CDR1 WSHSY and CDR2 SAAADI. The V gene lost 6 bases and the J gene lost 5 bases, with 13 bases spanning the gap. The CDR3 is made up of 13 amino acids. Molecular barcoding with unique molecular identifiers was used for the TCRbeta library. Each CDR3 protein is one row after TCRdb ran MiXCR on the PCR reads. Of approximately 510,000 distinct CDR3 sequences in the sample, 18% were seen once. V is TRBV10-2 and J is TRBJ1-1; D possibly corresponds to TRBD1 (6 bases). This sample comprised PBMCs from the stem cell graft donor, obtained from the stem cell graft. This sequence originates from a human donor who donated a stem cell graft to a child with acute lymphoblastic leukemia. The CDR3 nucleotides read TGCGCCAGCAGGGATCAGGGGATGACTGAAGCTTTCTTT. This gives the protein CASRDQGMTEAFF.